This paragraph reports one TCR beta chain. The antigen is not known. The data originate from a study of T cells in Graves' hyperthyroidism and ophthalmopathy. Stable hyperthyroidism: no ophthalmopathy progression over 18 months of follow-up. Every diagnosis used clinical symptoms, serum thyroxine and TRAb, thyroid ultrasound and orbital computed tomography. This sample holds PBMCs from 8.5 to 10 ml fresh peripheral blood. Study results and limitations: Ophthalmopathy and stable hyperthyroidism were separated by a 13 V-J model.

Using RNA transcripts as the source, TCR beta CDR3 regions were amplified. First-round RT-PCR targeting the TCR CDR3 was performed with the HTBI primer set. One entry per CDR3 protein, called by TCRdb with MiXCR from the multiplex PCR reads. This sample has about 840,000 distinct CDR3 sequences; 35% to 40% occur once, and the top ten carry approximately 8.7%. CDR1 is SEHNR and CDR2 is FQNEAQ in the germline V gene (reference sequence). The CDR3 covers 17 residues. V lost 5 bases and J lost 2, with 19 bases in between. This TCR was sampled from a man aged 18 to 30 with Graves' hyperthyroidism. The sequenced sample was blood. The gene calls are TRBV7-9 and TRBJ2-1, with D possibly TRBD2 on 6 matching bases. CDR3 in amino acids: CASSASASVGTYNEQFF. CDR3 DNA sequence: TGTGCCAGCAGCGCGTCTGCTAGCGTTGGAACCTACAATGAGCAGTTCTTC.